The 12 T cell receptor beta chains reported below all come from one sample, sequenced in a study of blood T cell repertoires in COVID-19. Repertoires were generated with immunoSEQ multiplex PCR, while TCRdb's copy carries only in-frame clones and drops some. The sample lists almost 250,000 clones, about 82% occurring once. The sample consisted of peripheral blood. These receptors originate from a woman older than 75 with COVID-19, enrolled during active disease.

The genes are TRBV6-2 or TRBV6-3 and TRBJ2-5; 10 positions agree with TRBD2. The V segment lost 6 bases and the J segment 6 bases; nucleotides outside the gene matches: 13. CDR1 is MNHEY, CDR2 SVGEGT, per germline. The CDR3 is 16 amino acids. CDR3 loop: CASSLAGAIPPKTQYF. The CDR3 coding sequence is TGTGCCAGCAGCCTAGCGGGGGCCATCCCCCCAAAGACCCAGTACTTC.

This clone was found once. The J gene is TRBJ1-2, the V gene TRBV15; 10 bases agree with TRBD1. V shed 1 base and J 13 bases; nucleotides not matched to a gene: 12. CDR3 length: 15 amino acids. Germline CDR1 and CDR2: LNHNV and YYDKDF (reference sequence). In DNA form, the CDR3 reads TGTGCCACCAGCAGAGCCGGGACAGGGGTGGGACTGACCACCTTC. It encodes CATSRAGTGVGLTTF.

The V and J genes are TRBV18 and TRBJ1-1; D gene unclear. This CDR3 has 14 residues. Germline CDR1 reads KGHSH; CDR2 reads LQKENI. Trimming left V 4 bases short and J 4 bases short, with 13 bases between. The CDR3 DNA reads TGTGCCAGCTCACACAAAACAGCTATCACTGAAGCTTTCTTT. It translates to CASSHKTAITEAFF.

This chain uses TRBV30 with TRBJ1-1, with TRBD1 as a possible D gene (5 bases). The length of the CDR3 is 12 residues. Germline lookup yields CDR1 GTSNPN and CDR2 SVGIG (reference sequence). Written as DNA, the CDR3 is TGTGCTGGGGCCCGGGCGAACACTGAAGCTTTCTTT. The encoded protein is CAGARANTEAFF.

V is TRBV28 and J is TRBJ1-2; D perhaps matches TRBD1 (5 bases). Germline CDR1 is MDHEN and CDR2 is SYDVKM. The CDR3 has 15 residues. V lost 6 bases, J lost 4 bases, and 18 bases lay in between. As DNA, the CDR3 is TGTGCCAGCAGATCAGGGCGGGGATTGATCTATGGCTACACCTTC. Protein sequence: CASRSGRGLIYGYTF.

The chain carries TRBV19 and TRBJ1-5; D is undetermined. The CDR3 is 12 amino acids. V lost 7 bases to trimming and J lost 3 bases, with 7 bases between them. Germline V gene sequence: CDR1 LNHDA, CDR2 SQIVND (reference sequence). The CDR3 DNA reads TGTGCCAGTATGGGCATCAATCAGCCCCAGCATTTT. This gives the protein CASMGINQPQHF. The variable domain in full, with the rest retrieved from reference TRBV19 and TRBJ1-5, is DGGITQSPKYLFRKEGQNVTLSCEQNLNHDAMYWYRQDPGQGLRLIYYSQIVNDFQKGDIAEGYSVSREKKESFPLTVTSAQKNPTAFYLCASMGINQPQHFGDGTRLSIL.

V gene TRBV5-6 combines with J gene TRBJ2-4; D might be TRBD1 (6 bases). This CDR3 is built from 17 residues. Germline lookup yields CDR1 SGHDT and CDR2 YYEEEE. Deletions cut 1 base from V and 0 bases from J, with 14 bases between. The DNA of the CDR3 is TGTGCCAGCAGCTTGAATTCAGGGGCCGTAGCCAAAAACATTCAGTACTTC. Protein product: CASSLNSGAVAKNIQYF.

The chain has TRBV29-1 and TRBJ1-2, with 8 nucleotides matching TRBD1. Germline CDR1 and CDR2: SQVTM and ANQGSEA. Trimming cost V 7 bases and J 7 bases; bases outside gene matches: 11. This CDR3 region has 13 residues. The CDR3 coding sequence is TGCAGCGGAAAATACGGGACAGGATCTGGCTACACCTTC. It translates to CSGKYGTGSGYTF. Filled out from reference TRBV29-1 and TRBJ1-2, the complete variable domain reads SAVISQKPSRDICQRGTSLTIQCQVDSQVTMMFWYRQQPGQSLTLIATANQGSEATYESGFVIDKFPISRPNLTFSTLTVSNMSPEDSSIYLCSGKYGTGSGYTFGSGTRLTVV.

The V and J genes are TRBV5-1 and TRBJ2-3; TRBD1 aligns across 7 bases. Trimming removed 3 bases from V and 2 bases from J; junction bases left unmatched: 9. Germline CDR1 SGHRS, CDR2 YFSETQ. This CDR3 has 16 amino acids. DNA for the CDR3: TGCGCCAGCAGCTCCAAAACCGGGACAGTCACAGATACGCAGTATTTT. This translates into CASSSKTGTVTDTQYF.

This chain uses TRBV18 with TRBJ1-5, with a weak D call TRBD1 (5 bases). CDR3 length equals 13 residues. Trimming left V 0 bases short and J 9 bases short, with 9 bases between. The V gene's germline CDR1 is KGHSH and CDR2 LQKENI. The CDR3 spells CASSPPGAGPQHF. The CDR3 DNA reads as TGTGCCAGCTCACCACCTGGGGCAGGGCCCCAGCATTTT.

CDR3 sequence (DNA): TGTGCCAGCAGGGGTCAGGGGCCCTATGGCTACACCTTC. This encodes CASRGQGPYGYTF. The V and J genes are TRBV5-5 and TRBJ1-2, with D maybe TRBD1 (6 bases). The CDR3 sequence is 13 residues long. Germline CDR1 reads SGHKS; CDR2 reads YYEKEE (reference sequence). V was cut by 5 bases and J by 4 bases, with 12 bases left in between.

This clone showed up just a few times. The rearrangement uses TRBV7-9 and TRBJ1-1, with unresolved D. The CDR3 totals 14 residues. V was clipped by 1 base and J by 5 bases, with 11 bases between them. Germline CDR1 and CDR2: SEHNR and FQNEAQ (reference sequence). The CDR3, as DNA: TGTGCCAGCAGCTTAGGCCCGGGTAGGACTGAAGCTTTCTTT. Amino acids: CASSLGPGRTEAFF.